The rows below give T cell receptor beta chains drawn from one sample of a study of regulatory T cells in long-lasting Graves disease. In TCRdb, the multiplex PCR reads were re-called with MiXCR into one record per CDR3 protein. The sample lists under 300,000 distinct CDR3 sequences; roughly 18% were seen once. This specimen consisted of peripheral blood mononuclear cells (PBMCs), obtained at new diagnosis, from a patient treated with antithyroid drugs. Every receptor here comes from a female donor with Graves disease. Both conserved end residues are part of each CDR3. D genes are given only for firm matches. Size is stated for part of the rows, as once, few or many counts, or as a class when the clone is expanded.

D,V,J,size,CDR3,DNA
TRBD1,TRBV9,TRBJ2-5,once,CASSVSGTGGGETQYF,TGTGCCAGCAGCGTTTCCGGGACAGGGGGAGGGGAGACCCAGTACTTC
-,TRBV6-2/TRBV6-3,TRBJ2-7,many,CASSYSVWGSFYF,TGTGCCAGCAGTTACTCGGTATGGGGGAGTTTCTACTTC
TRBD1,TRBV5-5,TRBJ1-4,many,CASGSLGGTATNEKLFF,TGTGCCAGCGGCTCCCTCGGCGGGACAGCAACTAATGAAAAACTGTTTTTT
-,TRBV6-4,TRBJ2-2,-,CAKTPGELFF,TGTGCCAAGACCCCCGGGGAGCTGTTTTTT
-,TRBV27,TRBJ1-2,many,CASQHKTAFSGYTF,TGTGCCAGCCAGCATAAGACAGCCTTCTCTGGCTACACCTTC
TRBD2,TRBV10-1,TRBJ2-3,many,CASRSGTSVPDTQYF,TGCGCCAGCAGATCCGGGACTAGCGTTCCAGATACGCAGTATTTT
-,TRBV3-1,TRBJ1-1,-,CASSQNTGPEAFF,TGTGCCAGCAGCCAAAACACAGGTCCTGAAGCTTTCTTT
-,TRBV24-1,TRBJ2-7,many,CATRDFSYEQYF,TGTGCCACCCGGGACTTCTCCTACGAGCAGTACTTC
-,TRBV30,TRBJ1-2,many,CASTAVAGYGYTF,TGTGCCTCTACCGCCGTGGCCGGCTATGGCTACACCTTC
-,TRBV5-1,TRBJ2-3,many,CASSLGVDTDTQYF,TGCGCCAGCAGCTTGGGGGTAGACACAGATACGCAGTATTTT
-,TRBV12-3/TRBV12-4,TRBJ1-5,many,CASSFPGAEGQPQHF,TGTGCCAGCAGTTTTCCAGGGGCGGAGGGTCAGCCCCAGCATTTT
TRBD2,TRBV20-1,TRBJ2-1,-,CSLAGGEGQFF,TGCAGTTTAGCGGGAGGGGAAGGGCAGTTCTTC
TRBD2,TRBV28,TRBJ2-1,few,CASSPGLAAFIRWQFF,TGTGCCAGCAGTCCCGGACTAGCGGCCTTTATTCGGTGGCAGTTCTTC
-,TRBV30,TRBJ1-3,many,CAWSVPGLSGNTIYF,TGTGCCTGGAGTGTACCCGGCCTCTCTGGAAACACCATATATTTT
TRBD1,TRBV30,TRBJ1-1,-,CAWSTTGGSDTEAFF,TGTGCCTGGAGTACGACAGGGGGAAGTGACACTGAAGCTTTCTTT
-,TRBV6-2/TRBV6-3,TRBJ1-2,many,CASSEEGRSDYGYTF,TGTGCCAGCAGTGAGGAGGGGCGGAGCGACTATGGCTACACCTTC
-,TRBV3-1,TRBJ1-4,many,CASSPGSGLTNEKLFF,TGTGCCAGCAGCCCCGGTTCAGGGTTAACTAATGAAAAACTGTTTTTT
TRBD2,TRBV28,TRBJ2-2,-,CASSAGTSGRGANTGELFF,TGTGCCAGCAGTGCCGGGACTAGCGGGAGAGGCGCGAACACCGGGGAGCTGTTTTTT
TRBD2,TRBV28,TRBJ2-7,-,CASRRSGAQEDEQYF,TGTGCCAGCAGACGGAGCGGGGCCCAAGAAGACGAGCAGTACTTC
-,TRBV2,TRBJ2-2,-,CACSYSNTGELFF,TGTGCCTGCAGTTATTCGAACACCGGGGAGCTGTTTTTT
-,TRBV12-3/TRBV12-4,TRBJ2-2,many,CASSLVGHVANTGELFF,TGTGCCAGCAGTTTAGTGGGACATGTCGCGAACACCGGGGAGCTGTTTTTT
-,TRBV14,TRBJ1-1,many,CASSQDGRAWAEAFF,TGTGCCAGCAGCCAAGATGGGAGGGCATGGGCTGAAGCTTTCTTT
TRBD1,TRBV12-3/TRBV12-4,TRBJ1-2,many,CASINRGTDGYTF,TGTGCCAGCATCAACAGGGGTACTGATGGCTACACCTTC
-,TRBV2,TRBJ1-5,many,CASRATGRGNQPQHF,TGTGCCAGCAGAGCAACCGGACGGGGCAATCAGCCCCAGCATTTT
-,TRBV7-9,TRBJ1-1,many,CASSMQQGSRRGTEAFF,TGTGCCAGCAGCATGCAACAGGGCAGCAGACGGGGCACTGAAGCTTTCTTT
TRBD2,TRBV28,TRBJ2-3,-,CASSPNDSGTSGSPTDTQYF,TGTGCCAGCAGTCCCAACGACTCCGGGACTAGCGGGAGCCCCACAGATACGCAGTATTTT
-,TRBV12-3/TRBV12-4,TRBJ2-2,many,CASSFWVNTGELFF,TGTGCCAGCAGTTTTTGGGTGAACACCGGGGAGCTGTTTTTT
TRBD2,TRBV2,TRBJ2-2,few,CASSATSGSLGTGELFF,TGTGCCAGCAGTGCGACTAGCGGGAGCTTGGGCACCGGGGAGCTGTTTTTT